This T cell receptor (beta chain) was documented in a study of chemoradiotherapy in HPV16-positive cancers. Germline lookup yields CDR1 LNHDA and CDR2 SQIVND (reference sequence). This CDR3 is 15 amino acids long. V trimming: 7 bases; J trimming: 4 bases; junction bases outside the gene matches: 9. TCRdb's table, derived via immunoSEQ multiplex PCR, lists solely in-frame clones and lacks some. Of about 1,800 clones in the sample, 70% to 85% were seen once. Findings and limits, study-wide: Only a couple of HPV16-positive patients supplied the functional HPV-specificity definition. Candidate HPV-specific clones and E7-related TCR motifs grew in tumor during treatment.

Samples were taken several times over chemoradiotherapy. On this clone itself: The antigen is unknown.

The input for sequencing was tumor tissue, taken from a patient who underwent chemoradiotherapy. The J gene is TRBJ2-1, the V gene TRBV19; 8 bases match TRBD2. This receptor was obtained from a human donor with HPV-associated anogenital cancer. The CDR3 sequence is CASTTPGGRYNEQFF. CDR3 DNA sequence: TGTGCCAGTACCACACCGGGAGGGCGGTACAATGAGCAGTTCTTC.